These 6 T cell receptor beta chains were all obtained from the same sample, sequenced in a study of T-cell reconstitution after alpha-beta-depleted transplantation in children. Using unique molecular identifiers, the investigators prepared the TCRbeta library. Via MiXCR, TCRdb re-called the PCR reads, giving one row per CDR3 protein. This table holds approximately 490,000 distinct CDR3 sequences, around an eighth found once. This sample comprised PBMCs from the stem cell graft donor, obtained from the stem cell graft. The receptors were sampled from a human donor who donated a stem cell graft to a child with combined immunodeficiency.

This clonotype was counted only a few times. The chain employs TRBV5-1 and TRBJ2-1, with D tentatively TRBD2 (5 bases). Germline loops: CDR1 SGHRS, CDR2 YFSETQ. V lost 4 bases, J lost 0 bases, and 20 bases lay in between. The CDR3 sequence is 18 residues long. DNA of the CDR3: TGCGCCAGCAGCCTACTGGGTGGGTCTGGACTCTCCTACAATGAGCAGTTCTTC. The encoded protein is CASSLLGGSGLSYNEQFF. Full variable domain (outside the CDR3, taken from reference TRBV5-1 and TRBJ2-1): KAGVTQTPRYLIKTRGQQVTLSCSPISGHRSVSWYQQTPGQGLQFLFEYFSETQRNKGNFPGRFSGRQFSNSRSEMNVSTLELGDSALYLCASSLLGGSGLSYNEQFFGPGTRLTVL.

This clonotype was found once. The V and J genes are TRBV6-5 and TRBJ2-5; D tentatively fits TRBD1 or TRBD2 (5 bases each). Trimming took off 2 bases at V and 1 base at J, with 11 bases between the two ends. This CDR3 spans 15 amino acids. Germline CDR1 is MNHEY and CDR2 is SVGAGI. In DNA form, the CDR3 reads TGTGCCAGCAGTTACGGCCGGGACGGCCAAGAGACCCAGTACTTC. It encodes CASSYGRDGQETQYF.

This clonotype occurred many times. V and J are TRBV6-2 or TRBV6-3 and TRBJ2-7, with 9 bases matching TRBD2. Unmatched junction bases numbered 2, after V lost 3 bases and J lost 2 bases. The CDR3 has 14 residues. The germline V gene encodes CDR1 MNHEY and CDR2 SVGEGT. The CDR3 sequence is CASSYSGRAYEQYF. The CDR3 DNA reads TGTGCCAGCAGTTATAGCGGGAGAGCCTACGAGCAGTACTTC.

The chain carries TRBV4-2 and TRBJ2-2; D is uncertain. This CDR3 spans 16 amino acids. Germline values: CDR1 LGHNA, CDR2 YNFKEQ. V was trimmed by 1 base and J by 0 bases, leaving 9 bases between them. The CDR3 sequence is CASSQAWPANTGELFF. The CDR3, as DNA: TGTGCCAGCAGCCAAGCTTGGCCAGCGAACACCGGGGAGCTGTTTTTT.

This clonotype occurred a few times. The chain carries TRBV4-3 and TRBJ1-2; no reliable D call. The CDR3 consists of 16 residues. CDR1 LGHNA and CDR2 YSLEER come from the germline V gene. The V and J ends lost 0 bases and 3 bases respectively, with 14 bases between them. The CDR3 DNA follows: TGCGCCAGCAGCCAAGATCCCTGGTTTTCGGACTATGGCTACACCTTC. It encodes CASSQDPWFSDYGYTF.

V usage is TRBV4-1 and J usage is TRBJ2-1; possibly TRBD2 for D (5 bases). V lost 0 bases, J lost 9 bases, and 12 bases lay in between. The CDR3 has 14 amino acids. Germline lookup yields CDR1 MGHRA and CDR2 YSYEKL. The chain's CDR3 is CASSQEWRWPEQFF. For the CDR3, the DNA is TGCGCCAGCAGCCAAGAGTGGAGGTGGCCTGAGCAGTTCTTC.